This T cell receptor beta chain originates from a study of regulatory T cells in long-lasting Graves disease. For the study at large: Graves' patients, diagnosed recently, had received antithyroid drugs under 3 months.

HTBI primers from iRepertoire and Arm-PCR of CDR3 regions yielded the TCR beta libraries. TCRdb ran MiXCR on the multiplex PCR reads and lists one entry per CDR3 protein. Among under 700,000 distinct CDR3 sequences listed, 16% were seen once. This clonotype was seen a few times. Time point here: newly diagnosed GD, antithyroid drugs for less than 3 months. The authors made the TCR library using RNA they extracted from PBMCs. The data also belong to a second study, concerning T cells in Graves' hyperthyroidism and ophthalmopathy. That report notes: Pregnant or lactating patients were excluded, as were those with uncontrolled infection or other autoimmune disease. For the diagnoses, clinical symptoms, serum thyroxine and TRAb, thyroid ultrasound and orbital computed tomography were used.

The source material was peripheral blood mononuclear cells (PBMCs), sampled at new diagnosis, from a patient treated with antithyroid drugs. The clonotype originates from a woman aged 40 to 65 with Graves disease.

The chain's CDR3 is CASSEFGDLQETQYF. CDR3 nucleotide sequence: TGCGCCAGCAGTGAGTTTGGGGACCTCCAAGAGACCCAGTACTTC. The V gene is TRBV10-2, the J gene TRBJ2-5, with D perhaps being TRBD1 or TRBD2 (5 bases each). The V gene lost 1 base and the J gene lost 1 base, with 10 bases spanning the gap. Germline V gives CDR1 WSHSY, CDR2 SAAADI. This CDR3 comprises 15 residues.